This TCR beta chain came from a study of cytotoxic CD8 clonotypes in ibrutinib-treated CLL. CDR1 and CDR2 from the germline V gene are LNHNV and YYDKDF (reference sequence). The CDR3 loop spans 16 amino acids. The germline V and J ends were trimmed by 0 bases and 1 base, with 12 bases remaining between them. Using immunoSEQ multiplex PCR, the repertoire was profiled, and TCRdb retains in-frame clones only, with some absent. Among about 200,000 clones listed, 70% were seen once. The TCR sequence derives from a human donor with chronic lymphocytic leukemia. The sample consisted of PBMCs, taken after 12 months of ibrutinib treatment. J is TRBJ1-2 and V is TRBV15, with D unclear. CDR3 nucleotide sequence: TGTGCCACCAGCAGAGATGGGAGGACTTTTAACTATGGCTACACCTTC. This sequence encodes CATSRDGRTFNYGYTF.